This is a list of T cell receptor beta chains from one sample in a study of blood T cell repertoires in COVID-19. Assay: immunoSEQ multiplex PCR; the TCRdb copy retains only in-frame clones and omits some. The sample includes tens of thousands of clones, about nine tenths of them seen just once. Sequencing was carried out using peripheral blood. These receptors came from a man aged 55 to 69 with acute or convalescent COVID-19. CDR3s include the opening cysteine and the closing phenylalanine or tryptophan. D genes are given only for firm matches. Expanded clones are given a class, and other clones once, few, many or no size at all.

CDR3: CASSERRELFF; DNA: TGTGCCAGTAGCGAGCGGAGGGAGCTGTTTTTT; J: TRBJ2-2; V: TRBV19; D: -; size: once
CDR3: CASSLAPRTLGGNTIYF; DNA: TGCGCCAGCAGCTTGGCCCCTCGGACTTTGGGGGGAAACACCATATATTTT; J: TRBJ1-3; V: TRBV5-1; D: -; size: -
CDR3: CASNRQGADEQYF; DNA: TGTGCCAGCAATAGACAGGGGGCCGACGAGCAGTACTTC; J: TRBJ2-7; V: TRBV27; D: TRBD1; size: -
CDR3: CASSIAGTGYYEQYF; DNA: TGTGCCAGTAGTATTGCCGGGACAGGCTACTACGAGCAGTACTTC; J: TRBJ2-7; V: TRBV19; D: TRBD1; size: -
CDR3: CASSQETVYGYTF; DNA: TGTGCCAGCAGCCAAGAAACGGTCTATGGCTACACCTTC; J: TRBJ1-2; V: TRBV3-1/TRBV3-2; D: -; size: -
CDR3: CASSLGGVKNIQYF; DNA: TGCGCCAGCAGCTTGGGGGGAGTCAAAAACATTCAGTACTTC; J: TRBJ2-4; V: TRBV5-1; D: -; size: -
CDR3: CALKGLAGEQFF; DNA: TGTGCCCTAAAGGGGTTAGCGGGGGAGCAGTTCTTC; J: TRBJ2-1; V: TRBV6-6; D: TRBD2; size: -
CDR3: CASSLGTAYEQYF; DNA: TGTGCCAGCAGCCTTGGTACAGCCTACGAGCAGTACTTC; J: TRBJ2-7; V: TRBV3-1/TRBV3-2; D: -; size: -
CDR3: CASSFGEYEQYF; DNA: TGCGCCAGCAGCTTCGGAGAATACGAGCAGTACTTC; J: TRBJ2-7; V: TRBV5-1; D: -; size: -
CDR3: CASSLEGTGVYGYTF; DNA: TGCGCCAGCAGCTTGGAAGGGACAGGGGTCTATGGCTACACCTTC; J: TRBJ1-2; V: TRBV5-1; D: TRBD1; size: -
CDR3: CASSQPRTGGRENYGYTF; DNA: TGTGCCAGCAGTCAACCCAGGACAGGGGGCCGTGAAAACTATGGCTACACCTTC; J: TRBJ1-2; V: TRBV28; D: TRBD1; size: -
CDR3: CASSSRALGGNSPLHF; DNA: TGTGCCAGCAGCTCCCGGGCCCTTGGAGGAAATTCACCCCTCCACTTT; J: TRBJ1-6; V: TRBV7-2; D: -; size: -
CDR3: CASSDGLAVTGELFF; DNA: TGTGCCAGCAGTGACGGGCTAGCGGTCACCGGGGAGCTGTTTTTT; J: TRBJ2-2; V: TRBV2; D: TRBD2; size: -
CDR3: CASSPGQGAADTQYF; DNA: TGTGCCAGCAGCCCCGGACAGGGGGCGGCAGATACGCAGTATTTT; J: TRBJ2-3; V: TRBV11-2; D: TRBD1; size: once
CDR3: CASSHAAREGDEKLFF; DNA: TGTGCCAGCAGCCACGCCGCGAGGGAGGGGGATGAAAAACTGTTTTTT; J: TRBJ1-4; V: TRBV4-2; D: -; size: -
CDR3: CATPPFKDRLSYGYTF; DNA: TGTGCCACCCCCCCTTTTAAAGACAGGTTAAGTTATGGCTACACCTTC; J: TRBJ1-2; V: TRBV19; D: -; size: -
CDR3: CASSPLGQSQNQPQHF; DNA: TGTGCCAGTAGTCCCCTGGGACAATCCCAGAATCAGCCCCAGCATTTT; J: TRBJ1-5; V: TRBV19; D: -; size: -
CDR3: CASSRDRANSPLHF; DNA: TGTGCCAGCAGTCGTGACAGGGCTAATTCACCCCTCCACTTT; J: TRBJ1-6; V: TRBV6-5; D: TRBD1; size: -
CDR3: CASSILGGSSYNSPLHF; DNA: TGCGCCAGCAGCATCCTAGGCGGGAGCTCCTATAATTCACCCCTCCACTTT; J: TRBJ1-6; V: TRBV5-1; D: -; size: -
CDR3: CASSQGGLGLLNTGELFF; DNA: TGCGCCAGCAGCCAAGGTGGTCTAGGACTTTTGAACACCGGGGAGCTGTTTTTT; J: TRBJ2-2; V: TRBV4-1; D: -; size: -
CDR3: CASTTVYGYTF; DNA: TGTGCCAGCACGACTGTCTATGGCTACACCTTC; J: TRBJ1-2; V: TRBV2; D: -; size: -
CDR3: CASSSTRFGGTEAFF; DNA: TGTGCCAGCAGCTCTACAAGATTCGGGGGCACTGAAGCTTTCTTT; J: TRBJ1-1; V: TRBV5-4; D: -; size: -
CDR3: CASSQDITLSYEQYF; DNA: TGCGCCAGCAGCCAAGATATCACCCTAAGCTACGAGCAGTACTTC; J: TRBJ2-7; V: TRBV4-1; D: -; size: -
CDR3: CASSLDLRGHQPQHF; DNA: TGTGCCAGCAGCTTAGATCTCCGGGGTCATCAGCCCCAGCATTTT; J: TRBJ1-5; V: TRBV11-2; D: -; size: -
CDR3: CASSEIDSVQPQHF; DNA: TGTGCCAGCAGTGAAATTGATAGCGTCCAGCCCCAGCATTTT; J: TRBJ1-5; V: TRBV6-1; D: -; size: -
CDR3: CASSLDGSLTEVVTEAFF; DNA: TGTGCCAGCTCACTTGACGGGTCCTTAACCGAGGTAGTAACTGAAGCTTTCTTT; J: TRBJ1-1; V: TRBV18; D: -; size: -
CDR3: CASRPGTGSPELFF; DNA: TGCGCCAGCAGACCCGGGACAGGGTCTCCGGAGCTGTTTTTT; J: TRBJ2-2; V: TRBV5-1; D: TRBD1; size: -
CDR3: CASSQEPGKQYF; DNA: TGTGCCAGCAGCCAAGAACCAGGGAAGCAGTACTTC; J: TRBJ2-5; V: TRBV3-1/TRBV3-2; D: -; size: -
CDR3: CASSTRGQGKDGELFF; DNA: TGTGCCAGTAGTACTCGAGGACAGGGGAAGGACGGGGAGCTGTTTTTT; J: TRBJ2-2; V: TRBV19; D: TRBD1; size: -
CDR3: CASSLGSGYYTGELFF; DNA: TGTGCCAGCAGCTTAGGTTCCGGGTATTACACCGGGGAGCTGTTTTTT; J: TRBJ2-2; V: TRBV7-2; D: -; size: -
CDR3: CASSLVTDSPLHF; DNA: TGTGCCAGCAGCTTAGTGACAGATTCACCCCTCCACTTT; J: TRBJ1-6; V: TRBV7-9; D: -; size: -
CDR3: CASTHQGSGNTIYF; DNA: TGTGCCAGCACCCATCAGGGCTCTGGAAACACCATATATTTT; J: TRBJ1-3; V: TRBV6-5; D: -; size: -
CDR3: CASENRGVGETQYF; DNA: TGTGCCAGCGAAAACAGGGGAGTAGGAGAGACCCAGTACTTC; J: TRBJ2-5; V: TRBV6-5; D: TRBD1; size: -
CDR3: CAWSAGGSNYGYTF; DNA: TGTGCCTGGAGTGCAGGGGGGTCCAACTATGGCTACACCTTC; J: TRBJ1-2; V: TRBV30; D: TRBD1; size: few
CDR3: CASSRTGTGVQPQHF; DNA: TGTGCCAGCAGCCGTACCGGGACAGGGGTTCAGCCCCAGCATTTT; J: TRBJ1-5; V: TRBV3-1/TRBV3-2; D: TRBD1; size: once
CDR3: CASSVQSGTAEKLFF; DNA: TGTGCCAGTAGTGTCCAATCCGGGACAGCTGAAAAACTGTTTTTT; J: TRBJ1-4; V: TRBV19; D: TRBD1; size: -
CDR3: CASSLSSQGSDQPQHF; DNA: TGTGCCAGCAGCTTGTCCTCCCAGGGTTCGGATCAGCCCCAGCATTTT; J: TRBJ1-5; V: TRBV7-9; D: -; size: -
CDR3: CASRSGNTEAFF; DNA: TGTGCCAGCAGGTCAGGGAACACTGAAGCTTTCTTT; J: TRBJ1-1; V: TRBV3-1/TRBV3-2; D: -; size: -
CDR3: CATSDHSQQGRNEQYF; DNA: TGTGCCACCAGTGACCACAGCCAACAGGGTCGGAACGAGCAGTACTTC; J: TRBJ2-7; V: TRBV24-1; D: -; size: -
CDR3: CASSFERGSNEQFF; DNA: TGTGCCAGCAGCTTTGAACGGGGTAGTAATGAGCAGTTCTTC; J: TRBJ2-1; V: TRBV7-9; D: -; size: -
CDR3: CASSSPGLGTEAFF; DNA: TGCGCCAGCTCCTCCCCGGGACTTGGCACTGAAGCTTTCTTT; J: TRBJ1-1; V: TRBV5-1; D: -; size: -
CDR3: CASSVAGDTQYF; DNA: TGTGCCAGCAGCGTAGCGGGAGATACGCAGTATTTT; J: TRBJ2-3; V: TRBV11-2; D: TRBD2; size: -
CDR3: CASSFTGQGAYEQYF; DNA: TGTGCCAGTAGCTTTACCGGACAGGGGGCTTACGAGCAGTACTTC; J: TRBJ2-7; V: TRBV19; D: TRBD1; size: -
CDR3: CASRANQPQHF; DNA: TGTGCCAGCAGAGCAAATCAGCCCCAGCATTTT; J: TRBJ1-5; V: TRBV6-4; D: -; size: -
CDR3: CASSPGTANTGELFF; DNA: TGTGCCAGCAGTCCCGGGACAGCGAACACCGGGGAGCTGTTTTTT; J: TRBJ2-2; V: TRBV6-5; D: TRBD1; size: -
CDR3: CASSIVVPRGSNTEAFF; DNA: TGTGCCAGTAGTATAGTCGTCCCCAGGGGGTCTAACACTGAAGCTTTCTTT; J: TRBJ1-1; V: TRBV19; D: TRBD1; size: -
CDR3: CASSKGGQGGGYTF; DNA: TGTGCCAGCAGCAAGGGAGGCCAGGGAGGTGGCTACACCTTC; J: TRBJ1-2; V: TRBV21-1; D: -; size: -
CDR3: CASSLAGAGELFF; DNA: TGTGCCAGCAGCTTAGCCGGGGCCGGGGAGCTGTTTTTT; J: TRBJ2-2; V: TRBV7-9; D: -; size: once
CDR3: CASSLVGRTDTQYF; DNA: TGTGCCAGCAGCTTAGTAGGGAGGACAGATACGCAGTATTTT; J: TRBJ2-3; V: TRBV7-2; D: -; size: -
CDR3: CASSVSGLARETQYF; DNA: TGTGCCAGCAGCGTGTCGGGACTAGCTAGGGAGACCCAGTACTTC; J: TRBJ2-5; V: TRBV7-3; D: TRBD2; size: -
CDR3: CASSQDGQVSKGGYTF; DNA: TGCGCCAGCAGCCAAGATGGGCAGGTTTCGAAAGGCGGCTACACCTTC; J: TRBJ1-2; V: TRBV4-1; D: -; size: -
CDR3: CASSPGRGVSQPQHF; DNA: TGTGCCAGTAGCCCCGGCAGGGGAGTTTCTCAGCCCCAGCATTTT; J: TRBJ1-5; V: TRBV19; D: -; size: -
CDR3: CASSGTGAVAQYF; DNA: TGTGCCAGCAGCGGTACAGGGGCAGTGGCGCAGTACTTC; J: TRBJ2-7; V: TRBV5-8; D: TRBD1; size: -
CDR3: CASSPRPGDGYTF; DNA: TGTGCCAGCAGCCCCCGCCCAGGGGATGGCTACACCTTC; J: TRBJ1-2; V: TRBV7-3; D: -; size: -
CDR3: CASSVGTGNGVGYGYTF; DNA: TGTGCCAGCAGCGTTGGGACAGGGAACGGAGTGGGCTATGGCTACACCTTC; J: TRBJ1-2; V: TRBV9; D: TRBD1; size: -